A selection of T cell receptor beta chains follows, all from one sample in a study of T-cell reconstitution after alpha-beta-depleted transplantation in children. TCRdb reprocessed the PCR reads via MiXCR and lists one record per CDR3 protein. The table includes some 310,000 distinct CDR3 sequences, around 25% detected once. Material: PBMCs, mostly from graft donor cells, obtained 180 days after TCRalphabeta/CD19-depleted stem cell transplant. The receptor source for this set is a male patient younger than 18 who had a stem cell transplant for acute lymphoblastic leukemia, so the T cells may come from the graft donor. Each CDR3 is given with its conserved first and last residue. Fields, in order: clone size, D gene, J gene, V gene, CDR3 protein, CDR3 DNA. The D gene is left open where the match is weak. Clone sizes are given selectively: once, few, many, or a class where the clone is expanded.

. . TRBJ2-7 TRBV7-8 CASSAEGPAYEQYF TGTGCCAGCAGCGCCGAAGGCCCTGCCTACGAGCAGTACTTC
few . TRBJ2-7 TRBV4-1 CASSQAGLVQGYEQYF TGCGCCAGCAGCCAAGCCGGACTTGTTCAGGGCTACGAGCAGTACTTC
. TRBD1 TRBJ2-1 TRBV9 CASSGRGSSYNEQFF TGTGCCAGCAGCGGCAGGGGGAGCTCCTACAATGAGCAGTTCTTC
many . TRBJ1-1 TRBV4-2 CASSRTVNTEAFF TGTGCCAGCAGCCGTACGGTGAACACTGAAGCTTTCTTT
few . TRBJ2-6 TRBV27 CASTVLSPSGANVLTF TGTGCCAGCACAGTTTTATCTCCCTCTGGGGCCAACGTCCTGACTTTC
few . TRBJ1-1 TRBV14 CASSQDLGTEEAFF TGTGCCAGCAGCCAAGACCTAGGGACCGAAGAAGCTTTCTTT
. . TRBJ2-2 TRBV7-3 CASSLFWGRPGELFF TGTGCCAGCAGCTTGTTCTGGGGGCGCCCCGGGGAGCTGTTTTTT
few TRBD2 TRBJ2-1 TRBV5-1 CASSHRLAGEPDEQFF TGCGCCAGCAGCCACAGACTAGCGGGAGAACCAGATGAGCAGTTCTTC
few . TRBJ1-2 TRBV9 CASSVVRNRANYGYTF TGTGCCAGCAGCGTAGTTCGGAACAGAGCTAACTATGGCTACACCTTC
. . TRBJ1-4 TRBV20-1 CSARMGKLFF TGCAGTGCTAGAATGGGAAAACTGTTTTTT
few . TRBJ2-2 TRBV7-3 CASSSWRRDNRTGELFF TGTGCCAGCAGCTCCTGGCGGCGGGATAATCGCACCGGGGAGCTGTTTTTT
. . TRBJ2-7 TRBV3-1 CASSQVLVGEQYF TGTGCCAGCAGCCAAGTCCTAGTCGGCGAGCAGTACTTC
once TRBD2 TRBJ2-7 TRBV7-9 CASSFSGKYEHF TGTGCCAGCAGCTTCAGCGGGAAATACGAGCACTTC
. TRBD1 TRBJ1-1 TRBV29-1 CSVEGQGLNTEAFF TGCAGCGTTGAGGGACAGGGGCTGAACACTGAAGCTTTCTTT
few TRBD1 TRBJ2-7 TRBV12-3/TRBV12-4 CASSLGQALYEQYF TGTGCCAGCAGTTTGGGACAGGCCCTCTACGAGCAGTACTTC
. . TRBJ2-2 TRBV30 CAWSVLANTGELFF TGTGCCTGGAGTGTATTAGCTAACACCGGGGAGCTGTTTTTT
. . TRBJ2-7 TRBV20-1 CSAGRGYEQYF TGCAGTGCTGGGCGAGGATACGAGCAGTACTTC
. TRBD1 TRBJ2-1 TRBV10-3 CAISRDSPPNEQFF TGTGCCATCAGTCGGGACAGTCCCCCCAATGAGCAGTTCTTC
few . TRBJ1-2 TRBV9 CASSVIAGAGYGYTF TGTGCCAGCAGCGTTATCGCGGGGGCTGGCTATGGCTACACCTTC
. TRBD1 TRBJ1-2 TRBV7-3 CASSPRQGTGYTF TGTGCCAGCAGCCCGCGACAGGGTACTGGCTACACCTTC
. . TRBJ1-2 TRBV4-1 CASSQDTLKAEDYGYTF TGCGCCAGCAGCCAAGATACCCTTAAGGCCGAAGACTATGGCTACACCTTC
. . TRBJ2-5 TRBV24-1 CATQGRKETQYF TGTGCCACGCAGGGGAGAAAGGAGACCCAGTACTTC
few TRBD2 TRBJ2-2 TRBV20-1 CSAPFPSGSLNTGELFF TGCAGTGCTCCCTTCCCTAGCGGGAGCTTAAACACCGGGGAGCTGTTTTTT
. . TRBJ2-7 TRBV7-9 CASSLARGLTEVQYF TGTGCCAGCAGCTTAGCTCGGGGACTTACTGAGGTGCAGTACTTC
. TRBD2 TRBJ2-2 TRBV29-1 CSVDRGSGSSGELFF TGCAGCGTTGATCGGGGGAGCGGGAGTTCCGGGGAGCTGTTTTTT
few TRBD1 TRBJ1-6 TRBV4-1 CASSQDRLGGFSYNSPLHF TGCGCCAGCAGCCAGGACAGGCTAGGGGGGTTCTCCTATAATTCACCCCTCCACTTT
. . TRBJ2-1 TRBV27 CASSPRRYNERFF TGTGCCAGCAGCCCCCGACGGTACAATGAGCGTTTCTTC
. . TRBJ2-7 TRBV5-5 CATSLGGRGTYEQYF TGTGCCACCAGCTTGGGGGGCAGGGGCACCTACGAGCAGTACTTC
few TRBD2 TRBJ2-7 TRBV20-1 CSARDVEREGPYEQYF TGCAGTGCTAGGGATGTGGAGCGGGAGGGCCCCTACGAGCAGTACTTC
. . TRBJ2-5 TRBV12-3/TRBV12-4 CASNRERWETQYF TGTGCCAGCAACCGGGAGAGGTGGGAGACCCAGTACTTC
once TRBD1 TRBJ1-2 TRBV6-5 CASSSNRGHYTF TGTGCCAGCAGTTCAAACAGGGGGCACTACACCTTC
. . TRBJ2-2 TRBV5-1 CASTRERALSGELFF TGCGCCAGCACAAGGGAGAGGGCCCTGAGTGGGGAGCTGTTTTTT
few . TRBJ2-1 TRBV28 CASSWDRGNEQFF TGTGCCAGCAGCTGGGATCGTGGTAATGAGCAGTTCTTC
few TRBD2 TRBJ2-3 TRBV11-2 CASSTRLAGAFWSTDTQYF TGTGCCAGCAGCACTAGACTAGCGGGAGCATTTTGGAGCACAGATACGCAGTATTTT
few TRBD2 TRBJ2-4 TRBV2 CASSDTGEGMDIQYF TGTGCCAGCAGTGACACCGGGGAGGGAATGGACATTCAGTACTTC
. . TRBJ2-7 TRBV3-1 CASSQDTRVVYQFHEQYF TGTGCCAGCAGCCAAGATACGAGAGTTGTGTATCAATTCCACGAGCAGTACTTC